A single sample is the source of the 7 T cell receptor beta chains below, sequenced in a study of T cell changes during pregnancy in multiple sclerosis. The table came from immunoSEQ multiplex PCR; TCRdb's copy has only in-frame clones and leaves some out. This table holds over 80,000 clones, 80% to 95% found once. The sequences come from peripheral blood, collected in the third trimester of pregnancy. These receptors were taken from a female donor in good health, enrolled as a control in a pregnancy study.

The chain employs TRBV28 and TRBJ1-2; a possible D gene is TRBD1 (5 bases). Germline assignment: CDR1 MDHEN and CDR2 SYDVKM. Between the trimmed V and J ends, which lost 6 bases and 8 bases, there was a span of 16 bases. The CDR3 extends over 13 amino acids. The CDR3 reads CASRTSQGLGYTF. The CDR3 nucleotides read TGTGCCAGCAGGACGTCCCAGGGTTTAGGCTACACCTTC.

The gene calls are TRBV7-9 and TRBJ2-1; the match to TRBD2 covers 8 bases. V dropped 3 bases and J dropped 5; count of bases not matched to a gene: 12. Looked up from germline, CDR1 is SEHNR and CDR2 is FQNEAQ (reference sequence). The length of the CDR3 is 17 residues. Here the CDR3 reads CASSFLNGRALNNEQFF. The CDR3 nucleotides read TGTGCCAGCAGCTTCTTGAACGGGAGGGCGTTGAACAATGAGCAGTTCTTC.

CDR3 DNA sequence: TGTGCCAGCAGTCGAAGGCCAGGGCAAGAGACCCAGTACTTC. This encodes CASSRRPGQETQYF. The V call is TRBV6-6, the J call TRBJ2-5, with D perhaps TRBD1 (5 bases). Germline CDR1 and CDR2: MNHNY and SVGAGI (reference sequence). V was cut by 5 bases and J by 2 bases, with 12 bases left in between. The CDR3 consists of 14 residues.

This sequence joins TRBV5-1 and TRBJ2-1; 7 bases agree with TRBD2. After removal of 0 bases from V and 7 bases from J, the junction contained 1 base not matched to a gene. The germline gives CDR1 SGHRS, CDR2 YFSETQ. This CDR3 has 13 amino acids. In DNA form, the CDR3 reads TGCGCCAGCAGCTTGGCGGGAGGTAATGAGCAGTTCTTC. The encoded protein is CASSLAGGNEQFF.

The chain carries TRBV28 and TRBJ1-3; 9 bases are shared with TRBD1. The V gene end was trimmed by 3 bases and the J gene end by 1 base; junction bases not matched to a gene: 13. The V gene's germline CDR1 is MDHEN and CDR2 SYDVKM. The CDR3 length is 19 residues. CDR3 DNA sequence: TGTGCCAGCAGTTTCCCGCGGGACAGGGCCAAGGAATCTGGAAACACCATATATTTT. This encodes CASSFPRDRAKESGNTIYF.

This clone was observed a handful of times. The genes are TRBV5-5 and TRBJ1-3; D call uncertain. Germline values: CDR1 SGHKS, CDR2 YYEKEE (reference sequence). V dropped 1 base and J dropped 3 bases, with 14 bases sitting between them. CDR3 length: 16 amino acids. For the CDR3, the DNA is TGTGCCAGCAGCTTGAGAGGCCAGTCCAATGGAAACACCATATATTTT. This translates into CASSLRGQSNGNTIYF.

The J gene is TRBJ2-5, the V gene TRBV7-9; tentatively, D is TRBD2 (5 bases). The CDR3 is 13 residues long. Germline V gene lookup returns CDR1 SEHNR and CDR2 FQNEAQ (reference sequence). The V end was cut by 5 bases, the J end by 1 base, with 8 bases between. This chain's CDR3 is CASSPGVQETQYF. The CDR3 region has the DNA TGTGCCAGCAGCCCCGGGGTCCAAGAGACCCAGTACTTC.